Sequencing of this T cell receptor (beta chain) was carried out in a study of graft-versus-host responses after intestinal transplantation (dated by TCRdb to 2020 to 2023). About the investigation overall: Recipients received multivisceral, liver-intestinal, or isolated intestinal transplants. Anti-thymocyte globulin induction was given to all recipients, followed by maintenance tacrolimus and steroids for about 3 years. Bulk TCR-beta CDR3 sequencing was used to track graft-versus-host and host-versus-graft alloreactive T cell clones in the graft, circulation and bone marrow after intestinal transplantation. Alloreactive clones were identified by sequencing pre-transplant mixed lymphocyte reaction products and comparing these products with unstimulated pre-transplant donor and recipient T cells. The cohort enrolled fewer than 25 intestinal transplant recipients including one retransplant, and a few patients lacking pretransplant specimens were excluded. A peak of at least 4% donor T cells among recipient peripheral blood mononuclear cells was the definition used for donor T cell macrochimerism. Samples from a few later patients were sequenced in-house on an Illumina MiSeq with MiXCR processing rather than by the commercial service. What the authors observed across the whole study: The relatively low number and heterogeneity of intestinal transplant patients limited the conclusions. Early after transplant, peak levels of circulating GvH clones were associated with declines in HvG clones. Patients with donor T cell macrochimerism had high GvH to HvG T cell clonal ratios in their allografts. GvH clones turned up in recipient bone marrow, with some appearing earlier in ileal mucosa or blood, a pattern consistent with an intestinal mucosal origin.

CDR1 SNHLY and CDR2 FYNNEI were looked up in the germline V gene. From the cysteine up to the phenylalanine, the CDR3 has a length of 13 residues. Of all the DNA, just the CDR3 is kept, 39 bases in frame from base 1. Cut back by 2 bases and 2 bases, the V and J ends lie 4 bases apart. Receptor amplification or capture employed the immunoSEQ multiplex PCR assay. For most patients, genomic DNA was isolated with the Qiagen DNeasy Blood and Tissue Kit and shipped frozen to Adaptive Biotechnologies for TCR sequencing. Adaptive Biotechnologies carried out high-throughput TCR-beta CDR3 sequencing of genomic DNA for most patients. Processing in the source paper ran as follows. TCR sequencing data were retrieved from Adaptive's ImmunoSEQ software for roughly 17 patients, whereas three other patients were processed with MiXCR and VDJtools. To correct CD4 versus CD8 sorting errors, sequences present in both subsets at a frequency ratio below 5:1 were removed. CDR3 nucleotide sequences shared between donor and recipient were removed because their origin could not be assigned. At least 2-fold expansion over unstimulated cells and a minimum CFSE-low frequency of 0.002% (template counts) or 0.001% (read counts) were required for clones to be classified as alloreactive. Mappable clones were those detected in sequenced pre-transplant spleen, lymph node, or MLR CFSE-low populations of the donor or recipient. Cumulative frequency of alloreactive clones was calculated as a percentage of all sequences weighted by copy number. Held by TCRdb, this immuneACCESS table contains in-frame sequences only and omits some clones. Under half of the omission traces to an unresolved V gene where checked; the cause of the rest is unknown. V and J calls and clone size are given by that table; D and trimming were obtained from the DNA. Recorded for this sample are about 36,000 clones; approximately 93% of them occurred a single time. The leading ten clones occupy 0.2% to 0.25% of the sample.

In the case of this clone: Its antigen is still unknown. No qualities accompany the bases; no much larger clone lies one base away.

The sample's time point label is to be understood as: cells obtained before transplantation from donor or recipient. CD3+CD4+ and CD3+CD8+ populations were FACS-sorted from unstimulated pre-transplant donor and recipient cells taken from spleen or lymph nodes. Here the chain combines TRBV2 and TRBJ1-5, with the D gene call left open. The sequencing here drew on unstimulated CD4+ T cells sorted from spleen or lymph node cells, taken before transplant. The TCR comes from a human donor who was the organ donor for an intestinal transplant. The CDR3 protein is CASSEQGNQPQHF. DNA sequence: TGTGCCAGCAGTGAACAGGGCAATCAGCCCCAGCATTTT. Here the CDR3 is joined to the reference TRBV2 and TRBJ1-5 genes, and the full variable domain is: EPEVTQTPSHQVTQMGQEVILRCVPISNHLYFYWYRQILGQKVEFLVSFYNNEISEKSEIFDDQFSVERPDGSNFTLKIRSTKLEDSAMYFCASSEQGNQPQHFGDGTRLSIL.